This record covers a single TCR beta chain. The target antigen is unknown. The CDR3 runs to 16 residues. Germline V gene lookup returns CDR1 SGHTA and CDR2 FQGTGA. J gave up 5 bases and V 5 bases, and 9 bases lay outside the gene matches. Every participating donor contributed around 9.5 milliliters of peripheral blood through a draw. This sample was included in a study of blood T cells in healthy people across ages. General study results and limits: As age increased, TCR beta diversity per million T cells fell in a roughly linear fashion. Expanded clonotype shifts may have been confounded, as the donors had an unknown CMV status. Conclusively comparing naive with antigen-experienced cells was impossible with unsorted PBMCs.

Next came a second PCR, run for about 6 to 11 cycles, which used a sample-barcoded 5' primer along with a J-beta primer mix. TCRdb re-called the 5' RACE reads with MiXCR, one entry per CDR3 protein. The sample lists around 990,000 distinct CDR3 sequences; roughly two fifths were seen once. This TCR derives from a man between 18 and 35 years old in good health. The chain recombines TRBV7-3 with TRBJ2-5, with 12 bases identical to TRBD2. Sequencing used blood. The CDR3 protein is CASSPSTSGGHETQYF. The CDR3 DNA reads TGTGCCAGCAGCCCCTCGACTAGCGGGGGCCATGAGACCCAGTACTTC.